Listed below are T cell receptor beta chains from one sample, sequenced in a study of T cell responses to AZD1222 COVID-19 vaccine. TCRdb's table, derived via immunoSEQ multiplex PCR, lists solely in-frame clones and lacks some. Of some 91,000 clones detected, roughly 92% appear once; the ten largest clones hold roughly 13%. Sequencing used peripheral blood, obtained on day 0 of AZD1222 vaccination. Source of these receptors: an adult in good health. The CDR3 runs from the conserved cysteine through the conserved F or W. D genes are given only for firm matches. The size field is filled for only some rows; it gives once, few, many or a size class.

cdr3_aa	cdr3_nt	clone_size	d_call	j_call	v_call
CASSRTGQETQYF	TGTGCCAGCAGCAGGACAGGACAAGAGACCCAGTACTTC	.	TRBD1	TRBJ2-5	TRBV5-4
CASSSQSSGVGQPQHF	TGTGCCAGCAGCTCCCAGTCAAGTGGGGTTGGTCAGCCCCAGCATTTT	.	.	TRBJ1-5	TRBV7-2
CASSLVLLVRFF	TGTGCCAGCAGCTTAGTTCTACTTGTCCGGTTCTTC	.	.	TRBJ2-1	TRBV7-9
CASSYGAGLYEQFF	TGTGCCAGCAGCTACGGGGCAGGTTTATATGAGCAGTTCTTC	.	.	TRBJ2-1	TRBV7-8
CASSLVGGRPLEQYF	TGTGCCAGCAGCTTAGTAGGGGGGCGACCATTAGAGCAGTACTTC	.	.	TRBJ2-7	TRBV7-2
CASSLLSSPTSQGTGLYEQYF	TGCGCCAGCAGCCTCCTTTCGTCACCCACGTCGCAGGGGACTGGCCTCTACGAGCAGTACTTC	.	.	TRBJ2-7	TRBV4-1
CASSQQVDTEAFF	TGTGCCAGCAGCCAACAGGTGGACACTGAAGCTTTCTTT	.	.	TRBJ1-1	TRBV9
CATSRDDGSPQIAKNIQYF	TGTGCCACCAGCAGAGATGACGGGTCACCTCAAATAGCCAAAAACATTCAGTACTTC	.	.	TRBJ2-4	TRBV15
CASIGSETQYF	TGTGCCAGCATCGGGTCGGAGACCCAGTACTTC	.	.	TRBJ2-5	TRBV12-3/TRBV12-4
CASSYPTAAREQYF	TGTGCCAGCAGTTACCCGACAGCTGCAAGGGAGCAGTACTTC	.	.	TRBJ2-7	TRBV6-2/TRBV6-3
CAISDRESSYEQYF	TGTGCCATCAGTGATCGAGAGAGCTCCTACGAGCAGTACTTC	.	.	TRBJ2-7	TRBV10-3
CAISENKGGFSYEQYF	TGTGCCATCAGTGAAAATAAAGGGGGGTTCTCCTACGAGCAGTACTTC	.	.	TRBJ2-7	TRBV10-3
CASSQEGGTPIYRSSYNEQFF	TGTGCCAGCAGCCAAGAAGGAGGAACACCCATCTACCGGAGCTCCTACAATGAGCAGTTCTTC	.	.	TRBJ2-1	TRBV14
CASSQVSGYNEQFF	TGCGCCAGCAGCCAAGTATCGGGGTACAATGAGCAGTTCTTC	.	.	TRBJ2-1	TRBV4-1
CASSLPRNYGYTF	TGTGCCAGCAGTTTACCCCGTAACTATGGCTACACCTTC	once	.	TRBJ1-2	TRBV28
CASRDTGELFF	TGTGCCAGCCGAGACACCGGGGAGCTGTTTTTT	.	.	TRBJ2-2	TRBV19
CASSSRQINSPLHF	TGTGCCAGCAGTTCGAGACAGATTAATTCACCCCTCCACTTT	.	.	TRBJ1-6	TRBV6-5
CASSRSGRGNEQFF	TGTGCCAGCAGCCGTAGCGGGAGGGGCAATGAGCAGTTCTTC	.	TRBD2	TRBJ2-1	TRBV7-9
CASSQITGDTEAFF	TGCGCCAGCAGCCAGATAACAGGGGACACTGAAGCTTTCTTT	.	TRBD1	TRBJ1-1	TRBV4-1
CSVEWLLAGQETQYF	TGCAGCGTTGAATGGCTCCTAGCAGGCCAAGAGACCCAGTACTTC	.	.	TRBJ2-5	TRBV29-1
CASSFDVGVGNTEAFF	TGCGCCAGCAGCTTCGATGTGGGGGTGGGGAACACTGAAGCTTTCTTT	.	.	TRBJ1-1	TRBV5-1
CASSLRQGSYNEQFF	TGCGCCAGCAGCTTGAGACAGGGGTCCTACAATGAGCAGTTCTTC	.	TRBD1	TRBJ2-1	TRBV5-1
CASNIYGGGNTEAFF	TGCGCCAGCAATATCTATGGTGGAGGGAACACTGAAGCTTTCTTT	.	.	TRBJ1-1	TRBV5-1
CASLTRASGNTIYF	TGTGCCAGCCTCACCCGGGCGTCTGGAAACACCATATATTTT	.	.	TRBJ1-3	TRBV2
CASSLRGAGELFF	TGTGCCAGCAGCCTTAGGGGGGCCGGGGAGCTGTTTTTT	.	.	TRBJ2-2	TRBV6-5
CSASQPGEQYF	TGCAGTGCTTCCCAACCCGGGGAGCAGTACTTC	.	.	TRBJ2-7	TRBV20-1
CASSSRRGDNEKLFF	TGCGCCAGCAGCTCGCGACGTGGGGATAATGAAAAACTGTTTTTT	.	.	TRBJ1-4	TRBV5-1
CASSLATGTYGYTF	TGCGCCAGCAGCTTGGCAACAGGGACCTATGGCTACACCTTC	.	.	TRBJ1-2	TRBV5-1
CASSLITGGSGNTIYF	TGTGCCAGCAGTTTAATCACAGGCGGCTCTGGAAACACCATATATTTT	.	.	TRBJ1-3	TRBV2